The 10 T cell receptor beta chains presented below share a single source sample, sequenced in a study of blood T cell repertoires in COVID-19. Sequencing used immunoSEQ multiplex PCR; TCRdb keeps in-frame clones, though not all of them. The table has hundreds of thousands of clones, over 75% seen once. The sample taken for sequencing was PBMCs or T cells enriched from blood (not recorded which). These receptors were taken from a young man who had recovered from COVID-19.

CDR3 bases: TGCGCCAGCAGCTTAGGACAGGGGATTGAAAAACTGTTTTTT. It encodes CASSLGQGIEKLFF. The V gene is TRBV5-1, the J gene TRBJ1-4, with 9 positions matching TRBD1. V lost 2 bases, J lost 7 bases, and 3 bases stayed unmatched. Germline CDR1 and CDR2: SGHRS and YFSETQ. The CDR3 length is 14 residues.

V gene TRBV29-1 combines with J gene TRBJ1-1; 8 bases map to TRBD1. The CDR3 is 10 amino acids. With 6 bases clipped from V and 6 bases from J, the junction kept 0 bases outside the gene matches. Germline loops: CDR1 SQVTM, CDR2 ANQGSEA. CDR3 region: CSVTGAEAFF. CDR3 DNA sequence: TGCAGCGTGACAGGGGCTGAAGCTTTCTTT. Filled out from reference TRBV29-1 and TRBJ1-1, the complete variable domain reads SAVISQKPSRDICQRGTSLTIQCQVDSQVTMMFWYRQQPGQSLTLIATANQGSEATYESGFVIDKFPISRPNLTFSTLTVSNMSPEDSSIYLCSVTGAEAFFGQGTRLTVV.

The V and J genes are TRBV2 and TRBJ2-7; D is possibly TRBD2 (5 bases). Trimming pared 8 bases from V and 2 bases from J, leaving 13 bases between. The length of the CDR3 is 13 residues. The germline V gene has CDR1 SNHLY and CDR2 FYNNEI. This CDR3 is CASSGPGAYEQYF. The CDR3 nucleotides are TGTGCCAGCTCGGGCCCCGGGGCCTACGAGCAGTACTTC.

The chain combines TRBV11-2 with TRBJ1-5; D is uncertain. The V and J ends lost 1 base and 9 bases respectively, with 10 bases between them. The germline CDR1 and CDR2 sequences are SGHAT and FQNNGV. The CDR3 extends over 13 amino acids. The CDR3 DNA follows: TGTGCCAGCAGCTTAGGGGTAGAGCGGCCCCAGCATTTT. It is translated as CASSLGVERPQHF. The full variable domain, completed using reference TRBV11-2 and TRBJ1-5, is EAGVAQSPRYKIIEKRQSVAFWCNPISGHATLYWYQQILGQGPKLLIQFQNNGVVDDSQLPKDRFSAERLKGVDSTLKIQPAKLEDSAVYLCASSLGVERPQHFGDGTRLSIL.

Here the CDR3 DNA reads TGTGCCAGCAGCTTAACGTCCCGGGGGGTCCTTGGTGAGACCCAGTACTTC. Its protein product is CASSLTSRGVLGETQYF. This chain connects TRBV7-3 to TRBJ2-5, with TRBD2 matching over 7 bases. This CDR3 is built from 17 residues. With 0 bases clipped from V and 5 bases from J, the junction kept 12 bases outside the gene matches. The V gene's germline CDR1 is SGHTA and CDR2 FQGTGA. The complete variable domain, with remaining parts taken from reference TRBV7-3 and TRBJ2-5, reads GAGVSQTPSNKVTEKGKYVELRCDPISGHTALYWYRQSLGQGPEFLIYFQGTGAADDSGLPNDRFFAVRPEGSVSTLKIQRTERGDSAVYLCASSLTSRGVLGETQYFGPGTRLLVL.

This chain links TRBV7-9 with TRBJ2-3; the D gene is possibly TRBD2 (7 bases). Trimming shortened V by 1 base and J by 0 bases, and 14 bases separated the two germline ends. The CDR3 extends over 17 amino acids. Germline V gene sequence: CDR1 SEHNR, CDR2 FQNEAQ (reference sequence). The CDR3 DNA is TGTGCCAGCAGCTTAGGAGGGGGGGCCGGGAGCACAGATACGCAGTATTTT. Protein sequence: CASSLGGGAGSTDTQYF.

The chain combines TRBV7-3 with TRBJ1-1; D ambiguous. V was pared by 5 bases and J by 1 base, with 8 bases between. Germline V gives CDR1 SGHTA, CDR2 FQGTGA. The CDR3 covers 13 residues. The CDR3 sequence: CASSVSRNTEAFF. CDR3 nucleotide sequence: TGTGCCAGCAGCGTCTCTCGGAACACTGAAGCTTTCTTT.

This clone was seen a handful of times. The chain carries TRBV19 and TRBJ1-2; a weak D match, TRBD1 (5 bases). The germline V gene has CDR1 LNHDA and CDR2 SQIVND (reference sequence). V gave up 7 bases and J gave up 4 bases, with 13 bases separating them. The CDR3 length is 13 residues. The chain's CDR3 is CASTKGFSYGYTF. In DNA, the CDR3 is TGTGCCAGTACGAAGGGGTTCAGCTATGGCTACACCTTC.

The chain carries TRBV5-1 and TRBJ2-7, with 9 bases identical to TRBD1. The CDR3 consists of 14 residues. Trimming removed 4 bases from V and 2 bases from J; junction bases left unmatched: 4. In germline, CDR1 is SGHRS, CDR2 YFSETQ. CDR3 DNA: TGCGCCAGCAGCCGGGACAGGGACACCTACGAGCAGTACTTC. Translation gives CASSRDRDTYEQYF.

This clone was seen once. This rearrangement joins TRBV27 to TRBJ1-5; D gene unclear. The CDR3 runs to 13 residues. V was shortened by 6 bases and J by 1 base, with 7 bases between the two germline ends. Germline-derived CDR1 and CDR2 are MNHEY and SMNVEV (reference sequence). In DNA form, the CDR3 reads TGTGCCAGCAGCCAACAGAGCAATCAGCCCCAGCATTTT. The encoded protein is CASSQQSNQPQHF.